Many counts were recorded for the clone carrying this T cell receptor beta chain. The data originate from a study of patients and donors after allogeneic stem cell transplantation. One entry per CDR3 protein, called by TCRdb with MiXCR from the RT-PCR reads. Among about 230,000 distinct CDR3 sequences listed, 13% to 15% were seen once. This TCR came from a human donor who was either an allogeneic HSCT recipient or a stem cell or donor lymphocyte infusion donor (not recorded which). It is not recorded whose cells these are; they may come from a transplant donor. The sample taken for sequencing was blood, either unsorted or a sorted T cell fraction (not recorded which).

The chain's CDR3 is CASSPLFSDMNTEAFF. The CDR3, as DNA: TGTGCCAGCTCACCACTGTTTTCAGACATGAACACTGAAGCTTTCTTT. The chain uses TRBV18 and TRBJ1-1; no reliable D call. Germline loops: CDR1 KGHSH, CDR2 LQKENI. The CDR3 has 16 amino acids. The V and J ends lost 1 base and 0 bases respectively, with 12 bases between them.